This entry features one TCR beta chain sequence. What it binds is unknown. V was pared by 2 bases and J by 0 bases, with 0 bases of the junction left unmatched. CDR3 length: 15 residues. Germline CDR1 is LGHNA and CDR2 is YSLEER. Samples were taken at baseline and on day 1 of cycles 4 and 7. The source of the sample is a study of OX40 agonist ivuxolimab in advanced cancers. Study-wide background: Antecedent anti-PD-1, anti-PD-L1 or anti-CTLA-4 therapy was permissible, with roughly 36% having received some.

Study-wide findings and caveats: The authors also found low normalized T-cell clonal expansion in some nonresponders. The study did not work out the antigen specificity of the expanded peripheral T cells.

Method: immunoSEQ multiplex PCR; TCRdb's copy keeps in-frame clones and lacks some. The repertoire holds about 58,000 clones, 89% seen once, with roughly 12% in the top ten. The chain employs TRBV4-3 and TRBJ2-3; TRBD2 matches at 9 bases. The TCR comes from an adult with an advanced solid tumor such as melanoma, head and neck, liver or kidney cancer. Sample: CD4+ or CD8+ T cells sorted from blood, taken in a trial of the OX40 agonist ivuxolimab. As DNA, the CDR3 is TGCGCCAGCAGCCAAACTAGCGGGAGCACAGATACGCAGTATTTT. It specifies CASSQTSGSTDTQYF.